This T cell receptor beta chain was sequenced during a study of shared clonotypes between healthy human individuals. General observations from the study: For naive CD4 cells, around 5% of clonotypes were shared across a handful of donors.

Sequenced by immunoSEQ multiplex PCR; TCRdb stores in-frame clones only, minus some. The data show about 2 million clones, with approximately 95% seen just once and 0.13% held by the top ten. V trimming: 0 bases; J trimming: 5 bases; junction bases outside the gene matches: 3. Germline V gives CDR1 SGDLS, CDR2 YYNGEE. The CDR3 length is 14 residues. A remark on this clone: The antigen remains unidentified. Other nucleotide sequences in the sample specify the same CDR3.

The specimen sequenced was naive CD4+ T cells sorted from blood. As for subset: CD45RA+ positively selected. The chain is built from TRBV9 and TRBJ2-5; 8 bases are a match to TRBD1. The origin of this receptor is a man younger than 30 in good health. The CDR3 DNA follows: TGTGCCAGCAGCGTAGCTACAGGGGGTGAGACCCAGTACTTC. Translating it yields CASSVATGGETQYF.